This TCR beta chain derives from a study of T cells in Graves' hyperthyroidism and ophthalmopathy. The study's findings and limits: Most thyroid-expanded clonotypes above 0.001 were also found in blood.

RNA transcripts provided the source from which TCR beta CDR3 regions were amplified. When the TCR CDR3 underwent first-round RT-PCR, the HTBI primer set was used. Each CDR3 protein is one row after TCRdb ran MiXCR on the multiplex PCR reads. This sample has hundreds of thousands of distinct CDR3 sequences, with 45% found just once. V gave up 8 bases and J gave up 8 bases; unmatched junction bases: 10. CDR3 length equals 13 residues. Germline lookup yields CDR1 GTSNPN and CDR2 SVGIG (reference sequence). A remark on this clonotype: Its specificity is unknown.

V is TRBV30 and J is TRBJ1-4, with 8 bases aligning to TRBD1. Material: peripheral blood or thyroid tissue (not recorded which). The origin of this receptor is an adult man with Graves' disease, either hyperthyroidism or ophthalmopathy (not recorded which). The CDR3 DNA is TGTGCCGGAACGACAGGGGTGGAGGAAAAACTGTTTTTT. It translates to CAGTTGVEEKLFF.